These 20 T cell receptor beta chains were sequenced from one sample in a study of blood T cell repertoires in COVID-19. Clones were sequenced by immunoSEQ multiplex PCR, and TCRdb holds only the in-frame ones, with some missing. The data show almost 300,000 clones, about 87% seen once. Sequenced input: peripheral blood. The source of these receptors is a man between 70 and 80 years old with acute or convalescent COVID-19.

In this sample, this clone is medium-sized. The chain uses TRBV2 and TRBJ2-7, with a possible D match to TRBD1 (6 bases). Trimming left V 6 bases short and J 2 bases short, with 14 bases between. This CDR3 region has 14 residues. From germline, CDR1 is SNHLY and CDR2 FYNNEI. The CDR3 spells CASRGHPTAYEQYF. The CDR3 DNA reads TGTGCCAGCAGGGGACACCCGACGGCCTACGAGCAGTACTTC.

V and J are TRBV28 and TRBJ2-7; 7 nucleotides match TRBD1. V trimming: 3 bases; J trimming: 5 bases; junction bases outside the gene matches: 4. CDR1 is MDHEN, CDR2 SYDVKM, per germline. The CDR3 runs 13 residues. The CDR3 is CASSFQGVHEQYF. CDR3 sequence (DNA): TGTGCCAGCAGTTTTCAGGGGGTTCACGAGCAGTACTTC.

J is TRBJ1-4 and V is TRBV14; D is perhaps TRBD1 (5 bases). The CDR3 runs to 13 residues. V was clipped by 8 bases and J by 5 bases, with 12 bases between them. CDR1 and CDR2 (germline): SGHDN, FVKESK. In nucleotides, the CDR3 is TGTGCCAGCGCCGGCGGACACAATGAAAAACTGTTTTTT. Encoded protein: CASAGGHNEKLFF.

The table lists this clone with a count of one. The chain has TRBV3-1 (or the pseudogene TRBV3-2) and TRBJ1-1; D is possibly TRBD1 (5 bases). Germline loops: CDR1 LGHDT, CDR2 YNNKEL (reference sequence). This CDR3 comprises 13 residues. Trimming took off 6 bases at V and 5 bases at J, with 13 bases between the two ends. The CDR3 here is CASSRGEATEAFF. The CDR3 coding sequence is TGTGCCAGCAGTCGGGGGGAGGCAACTGAAGCTTTCTTT.

The chain employs TRBV3-1 (or the pseudogene TRBV3-2) and TRBJ2-7; 10 bases fit TRBD1. J gave up 12 bases and V 0 bases, and 5 bases lay outside the gene matches. The germline gives CDR1 LGHDT, CDR2 YNNKEL (reference sequence). This CDR3 comprises 13 residues. DNA of the CDR3: TGTGCCAGCAGCCAAGACGGGGACAGGGGTTGGTACTTC. Translating it yields CASSQDGDRGWYF.

V and J are TRBV19 and TRBJ2-2, with 9 bases that match TRBD2. This CDR3 is 14 amino acids long. Losses at the gene ends were 10 bases for V and 6 bases for J; bases not matched to a gene: 9. Germline values: CDR1 LNHDA, CDR2 SQIVND (reference sequence). This CDR3 is CATSGGREAGELFF. CDR3 nucleotides: TGTGCCACCTCTGGCGGGAGGGAGGCCGGGGAGCTGTTTTTT.

This chain connects TRBV11-3 to TRBJ2-2; 7 bases map to TRBD2. The V segment lost 3 bases and the J segment 2 bases; nucleotides outside the gene matches: 3. The CDR3 runs 15 residues. CDR1 SGHNT and CDR2 YENEEA come from the germline V gene. The CDR3 spells CASSLERGNTGELFF. The DNA for the CDR3 is TGTGCCAGCAGCTTGGAGCGGGGCAACACCGGGGAGCTGTTTTTT.

The rearrangement links TRBV7-8 to TRBJ1-2, with 8 bases aligning to TRBD1. Germline assignment: CDR1 SGHVS and CDR2 FQNEAQ. V dropped 3 bases and J dropped 7; count of bases not matched to a gene: 1. The CDR3 totals 12 residues. The CDR3 is CASSFGQGGYTF. The CDR3 bases are TGTGCCAGCAGCTTTGGACAGGGTGGCTACACCTTC.

The CDR3 nucleotides are TGTGCCAGCAGCCAAGATTGGCAGGGAAGGACGCAGTATTTT. Protein: CASSQDWQGRTQYF. The chain couples TRBV3-1 (or the pseudogene TRBV3-2) to TRBJ2-3; TRBD1 might be the D (5 bases). The CDR3 extends over 14 amino acids. The germline V and J ends were trimmed by 0 bases and 9 bases, with 13 bases remaining between them. The germline gives CDR1 LGHDT, CDR2 YNNKEL (reference sequence).

The chain links TRBV6-5 to TRBJ1-5, with D possibly TRBD1 on 6 matching bases. The CDR3 is 13 amino acids. Germline CDR1 and CDR2: MNHEY and SVGAGI. The V gene lost 6 bases and the J gene lost 3 bases, with 9 bases spanning the gap. The CDR3, as DNA: TGTGCCAGCAGCAGGACAGTCAATCAGCCCCAGCATTTT. Protein sequence: CASSRTVNQPQHF.

The chain employs TRBV29-1 and TRBJ2-7; D is unresolved. The CDR3 has 14 residues. Deletions cut 4 bases from V and 1 base from J, with 14 bases between. Germline assignment: CDR1 SQVTM and CDR2 ANQGSEA. The CDR3 DNA reads as TGCAGCGTTGTTTCAGTTGGCAGGTCCTACGAGCAGTACTTC. Encoded protein: CSVVSVGRSYEQYF.

The V gene is TRBV7-2, the J gene TRBJ2-1; D not resolved. Germline V gene lookup returns CDR1 SGHTA and CDR2 FQGNSA. The CDR3 runs 11 residues. Trimming cost V 3 bases and J 7 bases, with 4 bases left between them. CDR3 DNA: TGTGCCAGCAGCTTGAGGAATGAGCAGTTCTTC. Its translation is CASSLRNEQFF.

V gene TRBV6-5 combines with J gene TRBJ1-1; 9 nucleotides align to TRBD1. The germline V gene has CDR1 MNHEY and CDR2 SVGAGI. The CDR3 extends over 13 amino acids. With V trimmed by 9 bases and J by 5 bases, 7 bases remained unmatched. The CDR3 here is CASWTGARTEAFF. CDR3 nucleotides: TGTGCCAGTTGGACAGGGGCTAGGACTGAAGCTTTCTTT.

The V call is TRBV19, the J call TRBJ2-1, with 7 positions matching TRBD1. The CDR3 is 14 amino acids. The ends lost 10 bases at V and 7 bases at J; junction bases unmatched: 13. CDR1 and CDR2 (germline): LNHDA, SQIVND (reference sequence). The CDR3 here is CATINDRVRNEQFF. CDR3 DNA: TGTGCCACCATTAACGACAGGGTCAGGAATGAGCAGTTCTTC.

This clone was seen only a few times. The chain uses TRBV3-1 (or the pseudogene TRBV3-2) and TRBJ2-7, with 8 bases that match TRBD2. V shed 5 bases, J shed 2 bases, and the junction held 5 bases outside the gene matches. The CDR3 is 14 residues long. Germline values: CDR1 LGHDT, CDR2 YNNKEL (reference sequence). The CDR3 DNA sequence: TGTGCCAGCAGCAGACTAGCGACCCCCTACGAGCAGTACTTC. It translates to CASSRLATPYEQYF.

This clone was recorded only once. The chain has TRBV18 and TRBJ2-1; 8 bases match TRBD2. The length of the CDR3 is 15 residues. Germline loops: CDR1 KGHSH, CDR2 LQKENI. V dropped 2 bases and J dropped 6; count of bases not matched to a gene: 6. DNA for the CDR3: TGTGCCAGCTCACCATCACTAGCGGAGTTCAATGAGCAGTTCTTC. Translation gives CASSPSLAEFNEQFF.

The chain employs TRBV27 and TRBJ2-4; D remains unclear. Germline V gene data show CDR1 as MNHEY and CDR2 as SMNVEV (reference sequence). V shed 6 bases and J shed 1 base, with 19 bases lying between them. The CDR3 runs 17 residues. The CDR3 bases are TGTGCCAGCAGCCCGTACCTAAACTTATGGGCCAAAAACATTCAGTACTTC. Protein: CASSPYLNLWAKNIQYF.

The rearrangement joins TRBV24-1 to TRBJ2-1; D possibly corresponds to TRBD2 (6 bases). The CDR3 totals 16 residues. V lost 4 bases and J lost 2, with 14 bases in between. Germline V gene lookup returns CDR1 KGHDR and CDR2 SFDVKD. CDR3 nucleotides: TGTGCCACCAGTGAGCCGGAGGGCCGGGCCTACAATGAGCAGTTCTTC. Translated, it gives CATSEPEGRAYNEQFF.

V gene TRBV5-4 combines with J gene TRBJ1-2; 9 nucleotides line up with TRBD1. Germline V CDR1 and CDR2: SGHNT, YYREEE (reference sequence). The CDR3 consists of 16 residues. V shed 3 bases, J shed 6 bases, and the junction held 12 bases outside the gene matches. CDR3 protein: CASSSSYRDRENGYTF. CDR3 DNA: TGTGCCAGCAGCTCAAGTTATAGGGACAGGGAGAATGGCTACACCTTC.

This rearrangement joins TRBV5-8 to TRBJ2-7, with TRBD1 as a possible D gene (6 bases). CDR3 length: 13 amino acids. Germline V lookup: CDR1 SGHTS, CDR2 YDEGEE. V lost 4 bases and J 3 bases, leaving 11 bases between the germline ends. The DNA of the CDR3 is TGTGCCAGCAGCCTCGCGACAGGCTACGAGCAGTACTTC. Translated: CASSLATGYEQYF.